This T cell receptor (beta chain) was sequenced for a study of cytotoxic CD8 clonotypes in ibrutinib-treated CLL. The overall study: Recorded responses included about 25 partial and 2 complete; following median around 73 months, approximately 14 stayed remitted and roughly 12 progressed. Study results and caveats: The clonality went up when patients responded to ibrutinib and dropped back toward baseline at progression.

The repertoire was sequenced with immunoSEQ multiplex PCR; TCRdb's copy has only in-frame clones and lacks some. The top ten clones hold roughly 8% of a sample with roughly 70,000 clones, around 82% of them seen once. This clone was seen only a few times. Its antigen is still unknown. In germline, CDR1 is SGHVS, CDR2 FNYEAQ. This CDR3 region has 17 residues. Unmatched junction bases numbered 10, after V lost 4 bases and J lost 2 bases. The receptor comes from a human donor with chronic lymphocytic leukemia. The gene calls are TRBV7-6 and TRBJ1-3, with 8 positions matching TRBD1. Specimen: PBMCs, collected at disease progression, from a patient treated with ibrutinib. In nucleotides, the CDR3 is TGTGCCAGCAGCTCCGTCCGGGACAGGTTTGCTGGAAACACCATATATTTT. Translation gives CASSSVRDRFAGNTIYF.